This T cell receptor (beta chain) derives from a study of shared clonotypes between healthy human individuals (dated by TCRdb to the early 2020s). With respect to the entire study: A few men and two women, aged 18 to 49 years, made up the cohort. For each donor, CD4 naive and CD4 memory were each given three plates, CD8 naive was given two plates, and CD8 memory was given one plate. To estimate repertoire size and how much clonotype sharing occurs between individuals, the study deeply sequenced the blood TCR repertoires of five or six healthy adults. To increase sequencing depth and limit assay-specific biases, different laboratories used diverse techniques to prepare libraries and sequence TCR repertoires. Leukapheresis yielded between about 0.94 and 9.5 billion PBMCs per donor. Paper-wide results and their limitations: Sampling was limited to blood, and TCR repertoires in tissue likely differ from TCR repertoires in blood. When several donors were compared, the shared fraction of clonotypes was 5% to 6.5% for naive CD4, approximately 3.5% for naive CD8, 2% to 2.5% for memory CD4, and roughly 0.4% for memory CD8. Compared with non-shared clonotypes, the clonotypes found in all four sorted-subset donors had higher generation probabilities. Incomplete sequencing was indicated by rarefaction of sorted-subset datasets, despite the large sequencing depth. Pairwise subsampling indicated that sequencing depth was expected to affect the degree of clonotype sharing among donors. Estimated clonotype richness was generally larger for naive than for memory subsets. The genetic and exposure-history diversity represented was limited by the small number of donors.

The donors were healthy, HIV-negative adults with no recently reported acute infections or vaccinations. Every donor was a Caucasian adult residing in Nashville, Tennessee, USA. CD8 memory samples combined magnetically selected CD45RO+ cells with CCR7-negative CD45RA+ effector memory (TemRA) cells. Blood was obtained by leukapheresis, after which PBMCs were separated by Ficoll-Histopaque density gradient centrifugation and cryopreserved in liquid nitrogen vapor phase. Analytical flow cytometry was used to check the purity and quantity of each magnetically sorted T cell population. Genomic DNA was isolated from each sorted fraction and quantified by UV absorbance on a Nanodrop 2000c. In regard to this clone: Its specific antigen is unknown. No qualities accompany the bases; no much larger clone lies one base away.

The CDR1 and CDR2 encoded by the germline V gene are MNHEY and SVGAGI. The CDR3, cysteine through phenylalanine, is 16 amino acids long. Here the CDR3 DNA is all that survives: 48 bases in frame from base 1. V lost 4 bases and J lost 0 bases; the stretch between them is 10 bases long. TCR CDR3 regions were amplified from genomic DNA by multiplex PCR using the deep immunoSEQ assay. For each cell subset, the extracted genomic DNA was distributed evenly across all wells of several immunoSEQ 96-well plates, and each plate served as one replicate. For sorted subsets, approximately 200 ng of genomic DNA, equivalent to 25,000 to 35,000 T cell genomes, went into each replicate PCR. The purified libraries were quantified using a Qubit 3.0 fluorometer, sized with a Bioanalyzer 2100, and then quantified again using the KAPA Library Quantification kit. Every immunoSEQ 96-well plate was sequenced on a separate single-read 150-cycle Illumina NextSeq 550 flow cell. In the paper's pipeline: The immunoSEQ output contained only junctional sequences without quality scores, so filtering could not match that applied to full-length reads. To assign V/J genes and CDR3, sequences were annotated using PyIR, a Python wrapper for IgBLAST v1.9, with IMGT germline references. Reads were filtered out if the reads had weak V/J assignments (E-value above 1e-6), no CDR3, stop codons, out-of-frame junctions, or ambiguous translated residues. V3J clonotypes were defined as sequences sharing an identical inferred V gene, J gene, and CDR3 amino acid sequence. Percentage overlap between repertoires was calculated by dividing the number of shared unique clonotypes by the size of the smaller repertoire. Three approaches were used to assess repertoire richness: RTK rarefaction, the Chao1 estimator, and Recon v2.1 estimates of unobserved clonotypes. OLGA was used to compute generation probabilities for all TCRbeta clonotypes that the gDNA method yielded from several donors. TCRdb's version of the immuneACCESS table is confined to in-frame rearrangements and falls short of the full clone set. An unresolved V gene accounts for under half of the shortfall where checked; the remainder is of unknown origin. V and J calls and clone size are as listed in that table; D and trimming were resolved from the DNA. The sample contains 300,000 to 400,000 clones, around 87% of them found a single time. In total, the top ten clones hold about 17% of the sample.

The rearranged segments are TRBV6-5 and TRBJ2-6, with TRBD1 as a weak D call on 6 bases. The sequenced sample consisted of memory CD8+ T cells sorted from blood. Sample cell subset or site, as interpreted from the label and publication: CD45RO+ cells pooled with CCR7-negative TemRA cells. The sequence came from a young man in good health. The CDR3 has the sequence CASSLGANSGANVLTF. Read as DNA, the sequence is TGTGCCAGCAGTTTGGGGGCAAACTCTGGGGCCAACGTCCTGACTTTC.